This passage covers 22 T cell receptor beta chains from one sample sequenced in a study of CD8 T cells in Susac syndrome. RNA was extracted with the RNeasy kit, and a quantity of about 0.45 to 1 ug was reverse transcribed using random hexamers. TCRdb reanalysed the immunoSEQ multiplex PCR reads using MiXCR and keeps one entry per CDR3 protein. The table lists roughly 160,000 distinct CDR3 sequences, about 93% of them singletons. The sequenced sample consisted of CD4+ T cells from PBMCs. Every receptor here comes from a human donor in good health.

The V gene is TRBV7-8, the J gene TRBJ2-7; D ambiguous. The CDR3 has 13 amino acids. Germline CDR1 and CDR2: SGHVS and FQNEAQ. The V end was cut by 1 base, the J end by 9 bases, with 13 bases between. CDR3 amino acids: CASSLGARSGQYF. Written as DNA, the CDR3 is TGTGCCAGCAGCTTAGGGGCACGCTCCGGGCAGTACTTC.

CDR3 coding DNA: TGTGCCATCAGCCCCGGCGGGGGGCAAGATACGCAGTATTTT. Translation: CAISPGGGQDTQYF. The rearrangement links TRBV10-3 to TRBJ2-3; TRBD2 matches at 8 bases. CDR3 length equals 14 residues. CDR1 and CDR2 from the germline V gene are ENHRY and SYGVKD. With 6 bases clipped from V and 5 bases from J, the junction kept 7 bases outside the gene matches.

The J gene is TRBJ1-2, the V gene TRBV13; D uncertain. CDR1 and CDR2 (germline): PRHDT, FYEKMQ (reference sequence). The CDR3 contains 13 residues. V gave up 0 bases and J gave up 5 bases, with 7 bases separating them. DNA for the CDR3: TGTGCCAGCAGCTTAGGGGACGGTTATGGCTACACCTTC. Amino acid sequence: CASSLGDGYGYTF.

This sequence joins TRBV29-1 and TRBJ2-7; D could derive from TRBD1 or TRBD2 (5 bases each). The CDR3 has 13 amino acids. Germline V gene lookup returns CDR1 SQVTM and CDR2 ANQGSEA. With 6 bases removed from V and 0 bases from J, the gap between germline ends came to 12 bases. The CDR3 DNA reads as TGCAGCGTCGGGACCTTGAGCTCCTACGAGCAGTACTTC. It codes for CSVGTLSSYEQYF.

The chain carries TRBV20-1 and TRBJ1-6; tentative D call: TRBD1 (6 bases). Looked up from germline, CDR1 is DFQATT and CDR2 is SNEGSKA (reference sequence). V dropped 3 bases and J dropped 7 bases, with 13 bases sitting between them. This CDR3 region has 14 residues. As DNA, the CDR3 is TGCAGTGCTAGGCTCGGGGGGCGGAATTCACCCCTCCACTTT. Its translation: CSARLGGRNSPLHF.

This clonotype was seen more than once but under ten times. The rearrangement uses TRBV20-1 and TRBJ1-2, with 9 bases fitting TRBD1. J gave up 1 base and V 4 bases, and 1 base lay outside the gene matches. This CDR3 comprises 13 residues. CDR1 is DFQATT, CDR2 SNEGSKA, per germline (reference sequence). CDR3 DNA: TGCAGTGCTACGGGACAGGGTAACTATGGCTACACCTTC. Its protein product is CSATGQGNYGYTF.

This chain connects TRBV11-2 to TRBJ2-7; D not certain. V lost 0 bases to trimming and J lost 2 bases, with 11 bases between them. The CDR3 spans 15 residues. CDR1 SGHAT and CDR2 FQNNGV come from the germline V gene. The CDR3 region has the DNA TGTGCCAGCAGCTTAGAGAGTATAGATGCCTACGAGCAGTACTTC. Translated, it gives CASSLESIDAYEQYF.

The chain links TRBV6-5 to TRBJ2-2; D may be TRBD1 (6 bases). Germline CDR1 MNHEY, CDR2 SVGAGI. The CDR3 sequence is 17 residues long. The germline V and J ends were trimmed by 2 bases and 0 bases, with 13 bases remaining between them. In nucleotides, the CDR3 is TGTGCCAGCAGTTACGGTCTCGGGACAACGAACACCGGGGAGCTGTTTTTT. The encoded protein is CASSYGLGTTNTGELFF.

This chain uses TRBV27 with TRBJ2-7; D may correspond to TRBD1 or TRBD2 (5 bases each). The CDR3 totals 13 residues. CDR1 is MNHEY and CDR2 is SMNVEV in the germline V gene (reference sequence). Deletions cut 8 bases from V and 2 bases from J, with 13 bases between. The CDR3 is CASGTAAPYEQYF. As DNA, the CDR3 is TGTGCCAGCGGGACCGCAGCCCCCTACGAGCAGTACTTC.

V usage is TRBV4-2 and J usage is TRBJ2-5, with TRBD2 matching 12 bases. Germline CDR1 is LGHNA and CDR2 is YNFKEQ. The J segment lost 7 bases and the V segment lost 1 base, leaving 10 bases of the junction unmatched. This CDR3 region has 17 residues. For the CDR3, the DNA is TGTGCCAGCAGCCAAGTACTAGCGGGGGGTATTCCAGGGACCCAGTACTTC. It codes for CASSQVLAGGIPGTQYF.

The J gene is TRBJ1-2, the V gene TRBV29-1; TRBD1 matches 7 bases. Germline CDR1 is SQVTM and CDR2 is ANQGSEA. V was clipped by 5 bases and J by 8 bases; unmatched bases: 11. The CDR3 consists of 13 residues. Here the CDR3 DNA reads TGCAGCGTTCCGACAGGGCTTGGGGGCGGCTACACCTTC. Amino acids: CSVPTGLGGGYTF.

The chain is built from TRBV9 and TRBJ1-2; D remains unclear. Germline-derived CDR1 and CDR2 are SGDLS and YYNGEE. The V and J ends lost 2 bases and 8 bases respectively, with 13 bases between them. CDR3 length: 13 amino acids. The CDR3 DNA reads TGTGCCAGCAGCGTGATTGCGGGAGTCGGCTACACCTTC. Protein sequence: CASSVIAGVGYTF.

The chain uses TRBV29-1 and TRBJ2-7, with 8 bases lining up with TRBD1. CDR1 and CDR2 (germline): SQVTM, ANQGSEA. With 7 bases clipped from V and 4 bases from J, the junction kept 9 bases outside the gene matches. CDR3 size: 13 residues. The CDR3: CSALQGDSYEQYF. CDR3 sequence (DNA): TGCAGCGCTCTACAGGGGGACAGTTACGAGCAGTACTTC.

The chain carries TRBV29-1 and TRBJ2-5; D gene uncertain. The CDR3 runs to 10 residues. Germline assignment: CDR1 SQVTM and CDR2 ANQGSEA. Trimming stripped 5 bases from V and 5 bases from J, with 6 bases between. The CDR3 loop reads CSVQQETQYF. The CDR3 nucleotides read TGCAGCGTTCAACAGGAGACCCAGTACTTC. The full variable domain, its missing parts supplied by reference TRBV29-1 and TRBJ2-5, is SAVISQKPSRDICQRGTSLTIQCQVDSQVTMMFWYRQQPGQSLTLIATANQGSEATYESGFVIDKFPISRPNLTFSTLTVSNMSPEDSSIYLCSVQQETQYFGPGTRLLVL.

The chain joins TRBV6-5 to TRBJ2-7, with a weak D call TRBD1 (6 bases). V dropped 6 bases and J dropped 3 bases, with 18 bases sitting between them. Germline V CDR1 and CDR2: MNHEY, SVGAGI. This CDR3 spans 15 amino acids. The CDR3 DNA is TGTGCCAGCAGCCCTACGGCCACAGGGTTCTACGAGCAGTACTTC. This encodes CASSPTATGFYEQYF.

J is TRBJ2-7 and V is TRBV12-3 or TRBV12-4; possibly TRBD2 for D (5 bases). The V and J ends lost 2 bases and 3 bases respectively, with 11 bases between them. The CDR3 covers 14 residues. CDR3 nucleotides: TGTGCCAGCAGTTTAACGGGATCTTACTACGAGCAGTACTTC. This codes for CASSLTGSYYEQYF.

This clonotype was observed once. The chain employs TRBV15 and TRBJ2-5, with D unresolved. The CDR3 is 15 amino acids. Trimming left V 0 bases short and J 2 bases short, with 10 bases between. The V gene's germline CDR1 is LNHNV and CDR2 YYDKDF (reference sequence). The CDR3 bases are TGTGCCACCAGCAGAGATCCAAAGGGTCAAGAGACCCAGTACTTC. It codes for CATSRDPKGQETQYF.

The chain is built from TRBV12-3 or TRBV12-4 and TRBJ1-6; TRBD1 agrees at 8 bases. With 5 bases clipped from V and 5 bases from J, the junction kept 5 bases outside the gene matches. This CDR3 region has 15 residues. CDR3 sequence (DNA): TGTGCCAGCAGTACACAGGGGGGCAATAATTCACCCCTCCACTTT. Translation gives CASSTQGGNNSPLHF.

The chain combines TRBV30 with TRBJ2-3; D gene ambiguous. This CDR3 has 15 amino acids. V lost 0 bases and J lost 3, with 13 bases in between. Germline V gives CDR1 GTSNPN, CDR2 SVGIG (reference sequence). CDR3 amino acids: CAWSVGLGNTDTQYF. In DNA form, the CDR3 reads TGTGCCTGGAGTGTTGGTCTAGGCAATACAGATACGCAGTATTTT.

The chain combines TRBV19 with TRBJ1-1; tentative D call: TRBD1 (6 bases). V gave up 7 bases and J gave up 1 base, with 13 bases separating them. This CDR3 has 14 residues. Germline-derived CDR1 and CDR2 are LNHDA and SQIVND (reference sequence). The CDR3 DNA sequence: TGTGCCAGTAAACAAACAGGGCGGAACACTGAAGCTTTCTTT. This translates into CASKQTGRNTEAFF.

J is TRBJ1-2 and V is TRBV4-3; 7 bases agree with TRBD1. The CDR3 has 14 amino acids. The trim removed 5 bases at V and 4 bases at J, leaving 7 bases unmatched. The germline CDR1 and CDR2 sequences are LGHNA and YSLEER. Here the CDR3 DNA reads TGCGCCAGCAGCTCCTCCGACAGGGCCTATGGCTACACCTTC. It translates to CASSSSDRAYGYTF.

This clonotype was detected once. V and J are TRBV19 and TRBJ1-6; TRBD1 matches at 8 bases. Germline lookup yields CDR1 LNHDA and CDR2 SQIVND (reference sequence). The CDR3 runs to 14 residues. After removal of 8 bases from V and 7 bases from J, the junction contained 7 bases not matched to a gene. The CDR3 reads CASALGDRNSPLHF. CDR3 DNA: TGTGCCAGTGCCCTTGGGGACAGGAATTCACCCCTCCACTTT.